These 8 T cell receptor beta chains were sequenced from one sample in a study of CD8 T cells in ankylosing spondylitis. Findings and limits, study-wide: What seemed typical of ankylosing spondylitis blood was a TCR beta motif built from several highly homologous variants.

What these receptors recognize is not known. TCRdb passed the 5' RACE reads through MiXCR, listing each CDR3 protein once. The profile shows around 490,000 distinct CDR3 sequences, 5.3% of them singletons. Sequences were obtained from blood, either unsorted or a sorted T cell fraction (not recorded which). Receptors originate from a male donor with ankylosing spondylitis.

This clonotype appeared many times. The rearrangement joins TRBV7-2 to TRBJ1-3, with D unresolved. The V end was cut by 5 bases, the J end by 0 bases, with 14 bases between. Germline V gives CDR1 SGHTA, CDR2 FQGNSA. CDR3 length equals 16 residues. DNA of the CDR3: TGTGCCAGCAGCCCAATAGCAGGATTCTCTGGAAACACCATATATTTT. Translated, it gives CASSPIAGFSGNTIYF.

This clonotype was counted many times. As DNA, the CDR3 is TGCAGTGCACCCCGGACAGAGAACACCGGGGAGCTGTTTTTT. Translating it yields CSAPRTENTGELFF. The chain is built from TRBV20-1 and TRBJ2-2, with D perhaps matching TRBD1 (6 bases). The CDR3 is made up of 14 amino acids. Germline V gene data show CDR1 as DFQATT and CDR2 as SNEGSKA (reference sequence). The germline V and J ends were trimmed by 6 bases and 1 base, with 12 bases remaining between them.

This clonotype appeared many times. The gene calls are TRBV5-1 and TRBJ2-7, with 9 bases aligning to TRBD1. The CDR3 is 15 residues long. The V and J ends lost 0 bases and 2 bases, in that order; junction bases with no gene match: 3. Germline CDR1 reads SGHRS; CDR2 reads YFSETQ. In nucleotides, the CDR3 is TGCGCCAGCAGCTTGGGGGGACAGGGAACCTACGAGCAGTACTTC. Protein sequence: CASSLGGQGTYEQYF. The full variable domain, completed using reference TRBV5-1 and TRBJ2-7, is KAGVTQTPRYLIKTRGQQVTLSCSPISGHRSVSWYQQTPGQGLQFLFEYFSETQRNKGNFPGRFSGRQFSNSRSEMNVSTLELGDSALYLCASSLGGQGTYEQYFGPGTRLTVT.

The table lists this clonotype with a few counts. The V call is TRBV7-8, the J call TRBJ1-6, with D possibly being TRBD1 (5 bases). This CDR3 spans 17 amino acids. The V gene lost 0 bases and the J gene lost 0 bases, with 9 bases spanning the gap. Germline V gene sequence: CDR1 SGHVS, CDR2 FQNEAQ. CDR3 protein: CASSLAGRSSYNSPLHF. As DNA, the CDR3 is TGTGCCAGCAGCTTAGCGGGGCGGAGCTCCTATAATTCACCCCTCCACTTT.

The chain joins TRBV11-2 to TRBJ2-4; D could derive from TRBD1 or TRBD2 (6 bases each). The V and J ends lost 1 base and 8 bases respectively, with 15 bases between them. Germline V lookup: CDR1 SGHAT, CDR2 FQNNGV. CDR3 length: 15 residues. The CDR3 DNA is TGTGCCAGCAGCTTAGTGGTGACTAGGGGGGACATTCAGTACTTC. Amino acid sequence: CASSLVVTRGDIQYF.

In this sample, this clonotype turned up many times. The rearrangement joins TRBV28 to TRBJ1-5; D is uncertain. Germline V gives CDR1 MDHEN, CDR2 SYDVKM. The ends were cut back, 8 bases at V and 6 bases at J, with 11 bases in the middle. The CDR3 runs 12 residues. The CDR3 sequence: CASLGRVQPQHF. In nucleotides, the CDR3 is TGTGCCAGCCTCGGTCGGGTTCAGCCCCAGCATTTT.

This clonotype was counted only a few times. The chain combines TRBV7-2 with TRBJ1-2, with D hard to call. The CDR3 has 13 amino acids. CDR1 is SGHTA and CDR2 is FQGNSA in the germline V gene. The ends were cut back, 2 bases at V and 8 bases at J, with 12 bases in the middle. The CDR3 sequence: CASSLTTLGGYTF. The CDR3 nucleotides read TGTGCCAGCAGCTTAACTACACTCGGAGGCTACACCTTC.

This clonotype was counted ten times or more. The J gene is TRBJ2-6, the V gene TRBV10-3; 9 nucleotides agree with TRBD1. Germline V CDR1 and CDR2: ENHRY, SYGVKD. The CDR3 runs to 15 residues. The trim removed 6 bases at V and 4 bases at J, leaving 4 bases unmatched. The CDR3 coding sequence is TGTGCCATCAGCACACAGGGGGCAGGGGCCAACGTCCTGACTTTC. This encodes CAISTQGAGANVLTF.